This T cell receptor (beta chain) was retrieved from a study of blood T cell repertoires in COVID-19. The V gene's germline CDR1 is SGHAT and CDR2 FQNNGV. CDR3 size: 12 residues. V lost 1 base to trimming and J lost 7 bases, with 5 bases between them. Regarding this clone: The identical CDR3 is also encoded by other nucleotide sequences in the sample.

Methods used by the authors: Amplification with reference gene primers provided the estimates of nucleated cell counts. Sequencing was performed with immunoSEQ multiplex PCR; in TCRdb, only in-frame clones are kept and a portion is missing. That table is the source of V, J and clone size, and D and trimming were worked out from the DNA. The sample holds 150,000 to 200,000 clones, roughly 90% seen once. The chain is built from TRBV11-2 and TRBJ2-1; D remains ambiguous. The specimen sequenced was peripheral blood. This clonotype originated in a woman aged 50 to 65 with acute or convalescent COVID-19. The CDR3 here is CASSLGANEQFF. The CDR3 DNA follows: TGTGCCAGCAGCTTAGGGGCGAATGAGCAGTTCTTC.